This record concerns one T cell receptor (beta chain) sequence. These data are taken from a study of CD8+CD57+ T cells in acquired aplastic anemia. Germline V gene data show CDR1 as SGHTA and CDR2 as FQGTGA. V shed 4 bases and J 2 bases; nucleotides not matched to a gene: 7. CDR3 size: 16 residues. Whoever was chosen for sequencing had shown CD8+CD57+ cell expansion by flow cytometry. Genomic DNA acted as the template from which TCR beta VDJ combination and CDR3 sequence profiling were carried out. TCRdb re-called the reads through MiXCR, storing one row per CDR3 protein. The repertoire holds roughly 220,000 distinct CDR3 sequences, with roughly 60% as singletons.

The chain joins TRBV7-3 to TRBJ2-2, with 7 bases that match TRBD2. Sequencing was performed on sorted CD4+, CD8+, or CD8+CD57+ T cells (not recorded which) from PBMCs. This TCR was sampled from a human donor with aplastic anemia. CDR3 bases: TGTGCCAGCAGCTCCTTTCCTAGCGGAAACACCGGGGAGCTGTTTTTT. Amino acids: CASSSFPSGNTGELFF.